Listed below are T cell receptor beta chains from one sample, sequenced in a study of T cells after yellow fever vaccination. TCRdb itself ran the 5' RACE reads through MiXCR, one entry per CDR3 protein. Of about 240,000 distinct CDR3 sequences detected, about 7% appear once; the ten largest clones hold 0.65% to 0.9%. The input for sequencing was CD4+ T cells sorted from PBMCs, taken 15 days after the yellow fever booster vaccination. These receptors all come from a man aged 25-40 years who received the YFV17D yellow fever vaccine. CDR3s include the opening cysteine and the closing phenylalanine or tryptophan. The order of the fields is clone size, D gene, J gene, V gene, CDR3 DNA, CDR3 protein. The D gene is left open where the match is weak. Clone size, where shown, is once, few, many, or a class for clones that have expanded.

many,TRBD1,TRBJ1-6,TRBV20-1,TGCAGTGCCTGGACAGGGGACAATTCACCCCTCCACTTT,CSAWTGDNSPLHF
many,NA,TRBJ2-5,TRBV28,TGTGCCAGCAGTTCCTCCCCCGGGGCGTGGAAGACCCAGTACTTC,CASSSSPGAWKTQYF
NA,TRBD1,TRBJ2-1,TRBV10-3,TGTGCCATCAGTACCAGATTGGGACAGGCTGGGGATTACAATGAGCAGTTCTTC,CAISTRLGQAGDYNEQFF
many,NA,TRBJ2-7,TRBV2,TGTGCCAGCAGTGAAATGCTCTCAGTGGGTAGGTCCTACGAGCAGTACTTC,CASSEMLSVGRSYEQYF
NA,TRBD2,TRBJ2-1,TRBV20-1,TGCAGTGCTCTCGGACTAGCGGGAGCGGGGCAGTTCTTC,CSALGLAGAGQFF
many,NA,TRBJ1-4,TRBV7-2,TGTGCCAGCAGCCGCGGTGGGAATGAAAAACTGTTTTTT,CASSRGGNEKLFF
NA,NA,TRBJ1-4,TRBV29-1,TGCAGCGTCGAAACTTTCGAGGCAGGTGAAAAACTGTTTTTT,CSVETFEAGEKLFF
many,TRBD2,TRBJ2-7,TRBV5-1,TGCGCCAGCAGCTTCGCGGGAGTGTGGGAGCAGTACTTC,CASSFAGVWEQYF
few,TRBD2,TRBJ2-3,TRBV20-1,TGCAGTGCTACCGGGACTAGCAACACAGATACGCAGTATTTT,CSATGTSNTDTQYF
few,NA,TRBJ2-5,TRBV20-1,TGCAGTGCCATATCCGTACTCGGGAGAGAGACCCAGTACTTC,CSAISVLGRETQYF
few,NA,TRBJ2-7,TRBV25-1,TGTGCCAGCAGTTACAGGGTCCACGAGCAGTACTTC,CASSYRVHEQYF
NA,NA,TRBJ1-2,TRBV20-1,TGCAGTGCTGGGATAGACCGCATAGGCGGCTACACCTTC,CSAGIDRIGGYTF
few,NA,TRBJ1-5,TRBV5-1,TGCGCCAGCAGCTTGGCCGACCGCCAAGGGCCCCAGCATTTT,CASSLADRQGPQHF
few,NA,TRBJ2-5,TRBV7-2,TGTGCCACCGACTTACAAGAGACCCAGTACTTC,CATDLQETQYF
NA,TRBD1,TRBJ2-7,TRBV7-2,TGTGCCAGCAGCAACCGACAGGGGTCGTTCGAGCAGTACTTC,CASSNRQGSFEQYF
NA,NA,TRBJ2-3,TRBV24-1,TGTGCCACCAGTGATACCCGGGGGTCCGCAGATACGCAGTATTTT,CATSDTRGSADTQYF
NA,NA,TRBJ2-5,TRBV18,TGTGCCAGCCGGGTTGACAGATCCCCTCTGGAGACCCAGTACTTC,CASRVDRSPLETQYF
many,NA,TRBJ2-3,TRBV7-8,TGTGCCAGCAGCTTAGGATTGTCCCGCACAGATACGCAGTATTTT,CASSLGLSRTDTQYF
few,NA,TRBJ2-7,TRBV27,TGTGCCAGCAGTTTATCCGCGGGCGCCTACGAGCAGTACTTC,CASSLSAGAYEQYF
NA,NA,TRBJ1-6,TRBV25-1,TGTGCCAGCAGAGGGGACACGGGTTTTTCGACCCTCCACTTT,CASRGDTGFSTLHF
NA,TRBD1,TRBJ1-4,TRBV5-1,TGCGCCAGCAGCGTCCTAGAGAAGGGGGCCGGGAAACTGTTTTTT,CASSVLEKGAGKLFF
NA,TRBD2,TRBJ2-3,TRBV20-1,TGCAGTGCCCGGGGGGGAGGGAGACCAGATACGCAGTATTTT,CSARGGGRPDTQYF
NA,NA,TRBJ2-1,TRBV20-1,TGCAGTGCTCCCACCGGGACCGGCGTCTACAATGAGCAGTTCTTC,CSAPTGTGVYNEQFF
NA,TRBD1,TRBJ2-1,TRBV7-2,TGTGCCAGCAGCTTAGACAGGGGGGACCACAATGAGCAGTTCTTC,CASSLDRGDHNEQFF
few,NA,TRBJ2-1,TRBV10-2,TGCGCCAGCAGTGAGTATTGGAGGAGGACGCAGTTCTTC,CASSEYWRRTQFF
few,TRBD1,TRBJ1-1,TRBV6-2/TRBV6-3,TGTGCCAGCAGCCTCCAAACAGGGGTGAACACTGAAGCTTTCTTT,CASSLQTGVNTEAFF
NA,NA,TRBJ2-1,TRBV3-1,TGTGCCAGCAGCCCTAAGAGCAGGGAGCAGTTCTTC,CASSPKSREQFF
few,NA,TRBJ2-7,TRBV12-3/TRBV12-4,TGTGCCAGCAGTTTCGGGGTTGTAGGGCTTTACGAGCAGTACTTC,CASSFGVVGLYEQYF
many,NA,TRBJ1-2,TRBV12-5,TGTGCTAGTGGTTTGGTAGGCAGGGGTGATGGCTACACCTTC,CASGLVGRGDGYTF
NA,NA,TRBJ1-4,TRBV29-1,TGCAGCGTTCGAGCCACTAATGAAAAACTGTTTTTT,CSVRATNEKLFF
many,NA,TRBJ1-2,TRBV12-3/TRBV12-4,TGTGCCAGCAGTTTAGGTGGGCGAGGCTACACCTTC,CASSLGGRGYTF
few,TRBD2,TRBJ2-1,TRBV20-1,TGCAGTGCTCCAGGGACTAGCGGGAGGGTAAATGAGCAGTTCTTC,CSAPGTSGRVNEQFF
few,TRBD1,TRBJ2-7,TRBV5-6,TGTGCCAGCAGCTTGTTGGGGACAGGATCCTACGAGCAGTACTTC,CASSLLGTGSYEQYF
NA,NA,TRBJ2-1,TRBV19,TGTGCCAGTAGTACCCCCGGCGGGACCCCCAATGAGCAGTTCTTC,CASSTPGGTPNEQFF
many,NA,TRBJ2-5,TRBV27,TGTGCCAGCGAGGAGACCCAGTACTTC,CASEETQYF
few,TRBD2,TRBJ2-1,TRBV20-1,TGCAGTGCTTTTTCCCAGGCCGGGAGGGATTACAATGAGCAGTTCTTC,CSAFSQAGRDYNEQFF
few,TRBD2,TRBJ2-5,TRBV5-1,TGCGCCAGCAGCTTGACCCTAGCGGGACAAGAGACCCAGTACTTC,CASSLTLAGQETQYF